This TCR beta chain is from a study of T cell responses to AZD1222 COVID-19 vaccine. V lost 4 bases and J lost 2; bases outside the gene matches: 1. This CDR3 comprises 13 residues. The germline gives CDR1 MGHDK, CDR2 SYGVNS. Profiling relied on immunoSEQ multiplex PCR, and the TCRdb table lists in-frame clones only, not all of them. The profile shows 200,000 or so clones, over 85% of them singletons. On this clone itself: Its specificity is unknown.

Second-dose recipients at about 4 or about 12 weeks were treated as one pooled group. Study results and limitations: Reportedly, close to half of spike-specific TCRs are directed against unmutated variant regions. It should be noted that donors were predominantly white British and more often female, and clonal diversity was possibly underestimated.

The material sequenced was peripheral blood, taken 28 days after the second AZD1222 dose. The V and J genes are TRBV25-1 and TRBJ2-5; 7 bases map to TRBD2. The TCR sequence derives from an adult who received the AZD1222 COVID-19 vaccine. The CDR3 protein is CASSAGGQETQYF. In nucleotides, the CDR3 is TGTGCCAGCAGTGCCGGGGGGCAAGAGACCCAGTACTTC.